These 23 T cell receptor beta chains came from one sample sequenced in a study of T-cell reconstitution after alpha-beta-depleted transplantation in children. For TCRbeta, the library was prepared with unique molecular identifiers. MiXCR, run by TCRdb on the PCR reads, gives a single entry per CDR3 protein. The data show some 200,000 distinct CDR3 sequences, with about 11% seen just once and 28% held by the top ten. The specimen comprised PBMCs, sampled before TCRalphabeta/CD19-depleted stem cell transplant. Receptors originate from a child younger than two with acute myeloid leukemia, due to receive a stem cell transplant.

This clonotype was detected ten times or more. This chain joins TRBV6-2 or TRBV6-3 and TRBJ2-5, with no clear D. CDR1 MNHEY and CDR2 SVGEGT come from the germline V gene. The CDR3 spans 14 residues. V lost 2 bases and J lost 0, with 7 bases in between. CDR3 in DNA: TGTGCCAGCAGTTACGAGGCGTACCAAGAGACCCAGTACTTC. It is translated as CASSYEAYQETQYF.

This clonotype has ten or more counts. V usage is TRBV20-1 and J usage is TRBJ2-5, with D maybe TRBD2 (6 bases). Germline CDR1 DFQATT, CDR2 SNEGSKA (reference sequence). The CDR3 sequence is 15 residues long. Trimming took off 4 bases at V and 1 base at J, with 16 bases between the two ends. CDR3 residues: CSAIPPGGAQETQYF. The CDR3 DNA is TGCAGTGCTATCCCCCCAGGCGGGGCCCAAGAGACCCAGTACTTC.

This clonotype was seen ten or more times. The chain combines TRBV5-1 with TRBJ2-3; TRBD1 matches 9 bases. This CDR3 is 15 amino acids long. V was clipped by 1 base and J by 5 bases; unmatched bases: 5. The germline V gene encodes CDR1 SGHRS and CDR2 YFSETQ. This CDR3 is CASSLSGQGQDTQYF. CDR3 nucleotide sequence: TGCGCCAGCAGCTTGTCGGGACAGGGTCAAGATACGCAGTATTTT.

This clonotype occurred many times. This sequence joins TRBV5-1 and TRBJ2-1, with D possibly matching TRBD2 (7 bases). The CDR3 spans 19 residues. Per germline, CDR1 SGHRS and CDR2 YFSETQ. The germline V and J ends were trimmed by 3 bases and 1 base, with 23 bases remaining between them. The CDR3 DNA sequence: TGCGCCAGCAGCTACCCGAGGGGGGGAGCGGCTTCTTCCTACAATGAGCAGTTCTTC. Amino acids: CASSYPRGGAASSYNEQFF.

Many counts were recorded for this clonotype. J is TRBJ2-7 and V is TRBV20-1; the D is unclear. V lost 2 bases and J lost 7, with 15 bases in between. The CDR3 spans 13 residues. Germline V gene sequence: CDR1 DFQATT, CDR2 SNEGSKA (reference sequence). In DNA, the CDR3 is TGCAGTGCTAGACCGGTTTCCCTCGGGGAGCAGTACTTC. Translation: CSARPVSLGEQYF.

Many counts were recorded for this clonotype. V gene TRBV20-1 combines with J gene TRBJ2-7, with D possibly TRBD2 on 6 matching bases. Germline lookup yields CDR1 DFQATT and CDR2 SNEGSKA (reference sequence). The CDR3 is 15 amino acids. V lost 2 bases and J 2 bases, leaving 16 bases between the germline ends. This CDR3 is CSARNPGLRTYEQYF. DNA for the CDR3: TGCAGTGCTAGAAATCCGGGACTTCGGACCTACGAGCAGTACTTC.

This clonotype was seen repeatedly, ten times or more. The chain combines TRBV14 with TRBJ2-1, with D unclear. CDR1 SGHDN and CDR2 FVKESK come from the germline V gene. The CDR3 has 12 amino acids. Trimming shortened V by 0 bases and J by 15 bases, and 12 bases separated the two germline ends. The CDR3 sequence is CASSQDRRVVFF. As DNA, the CDR3 is TGTGCCAGCAGCCAAGATCGCCGGGTGGTGTTCTTC.

This clonotype was seen ten or more times. The rearrangement uses TRBV21-1 and TRBJ1-6; the table's D call TRBD1 went unverified against the DNA. TRBV21-1 is shown as a pseudogene. The CDR3 totals 15 residues. CDR3 region: CASSNPGSRGSPLHF. CDR3 DNA sequence: TGTGCCAGCAGCAATCCGGGCTCAAGGGGGTCACCCCTCCACTTT.

This clonotype was observed many times. The chain joins TRBV7-2 to TRBJ2-7, with 9 bases identical to TRBD2. Losses at the gene ends were 3 bases for V and 5 bases for J; bases not matched to a gene: 5. The V gene's germline CDR1 is SGHTA and CDR2 FQGNSA. The CDR3 has 14 amino acids. CDR3 bases: TGTGCCAGCAGCTTTGGCGGGAGGGGCCACGAGCAGTACTTC. Its protein product is CASSFGGRGHEQYF. Looking up the rest from reference TRBV7-2 and TRBJ2-7 gives the full variable domain: GAGVSQSPSNKVTEKGKDVELRCDPISGHTALYWYRQSLGQGLEFLIYFQGNSAPDKSGLPSDRFSAERTGGSVSTLTIQRTQQEDSAVYLCASSFGGRGHEQYFGPGTRLTVT.

This clonotype came up many times. The J gene is TRBJ2-1, the V gene TRBV12-3 or TRBV12-4; TRBD2 matches 11 bases. With V trimmed by 6 bases and J by 3 bases, 4 bases remained unmatched. The CDR3 spans 15 residues. The CDR3 sequence: CASSRTSGFYNEQFF. The DNA for the CDR3 is TGTGCCAGCAGCCGGACTAGCGGGTTCTACAATGAGCAGTTCTTC.

This clonotype was picked up many times. V gene TRBV12-3 or TRBV12-4 combines with J gene TRBJ1-2; TRBD1 is a possible D gene (5 bases). This CDR3 comprises 13 residues. Trimming left V 6 bases short and J 7 bases short, with 15 bases between. The CDR3 region is CASSPQGSGGYTF. The CDR3 nucleotides are TGTGCCAGCAGCCCCCAGGGAAGTGGTGGCTACACCTTC.

This clonotype has a count of ten or more. This rearrangement joins TRBV5-1 to TRBJ2-5; 15 bases match TRBD2. The germline V gene encodes CDR1 SGHRS and CDR2 YFSETQ. CDR3 length: 17 residues. The trim removed 4 bases at V and 5 bases at J, leaving 9 bases unmatched. CDR3 DNA sequence: TGCGCCAGCAGCCCCGGACTAGCGGGAGGGCTAGGGGAGACCCAGTACTTC. It specifies CASSPGLAGGLGETQYF.

The chain couples TRBV7-9 to TRBJ2-7, with a weak D call TRBD1 (5 bases). V lost 10 bases to trimming and J lost 5 bases, with 12 bases between them. CDR3 size: 11 residues. Germline values: CDR1 SEHNR, CDR2 FQNEAQ (reference sequence). CDR3 DNA sequence: TGTGCCACCTCAGGGATCGACGAGCAGTACTTC. Protein sequence: CATSGIDEQYF.

The rearrangement uses TRBV11-2 and TRBJ1-6; D is unclear. V gave up 0 bases and J gave up 7 bases, with 4 bases separating them. CDR3 length: 13 residues. Germline CDR1 SGHAT, CDR2 FQNNGV. For the CDR3, the DNA is TGTGCCAGCAGCTTAGAGGGAAATTCACCCCTCCACTTT. This sequence encodes CASSLEGNSPLHF.

A note on this clonotype: Possible read error: a much larger clone is one base away. The chain joins TRBV11-2 to TRBJ1-1; TRBD1 agrees at 8 bases. The V segment lost 6 bases and the J segment 6 bases; nucleotides outside the gene matches: 9. The germline gives CDR1 SGHAT, CDR2 FQNNGV. The CDR3 totals 14 residues. The chain's CDR3 is CASSPDRVHAEAFF. The CDR3, as DNA: TGTGCCAGCAGTCCGGACAGGGTACACGCTGAAGCTTTCTTT.

This sequence joins TRBV12-3 or TRBV12-4 and TRBJ2-5, with unresolved D. This CDR3 has 13 residues. V was clipped by 5 bases and J by 5 bases, with 12 bases between them. The CDR3 region is CASSRKQRETQYF. The CDR3, as DNA: TGTGCCAGCAGTCGAAAACAAAGGGAGACCCAGTACTTC.

This clonotype was counted at least ten times. The V gene is TRBV3-1, the J gene TRBJ1-1, with D possibly being TRBD1 (6 bases). Deletions cut 0 bases from V and 7 bases from J, with 9 bases between. Per germline, CDR1 LGHDT and CDR2 YNNKEL (reference sequence). The CDR3 extends over 13 amino acids. CDR3 nucleotide sequence: TGTGCCAGCAGCCAAGATCTAGGGGGTGAAGCTTTCTTT. This encodes CASSQDLGGEAFF.

Regarding this clonotype: A much larger clone lies a single base off, so this may be a read error. This rearrangement joins TRBV20-1 to TRBJ2-2, with D uncertain. CDR3 size: 13 residues. Germline CDR1 DFQATT, CDR2 SNEGSKA (reference sequence). The V and J ends lost 5 bases and 7 bases respectively, with 14 bases between them. The DNA of the CDR3 is TGCAGTGCTCCAGAACGACGGATCGGGGAGCTGTTTTTT. This gives the protein CSAPERRIGELFF.

The sample holds many counts of this clonotype. J is TRBJ2-3 and V is TRBV6-1, with a tentative D call TRBD1 (6 bases). Germline V gene lookup returns CDR1 MNHNS and CDR2 SASEGT. The CDR3 is 13 amino acids. With 8 bases removed from V and 4 bases from J, the gap between germline ends came to 13 bases. CDR3 sequence reads: CASGGNTPDTQYF. The CDR3 nucleotides read TGTGCCAGCGGGGGCAACACCCCAGATACGCAGTATTTT.

This clonotype was seen ten or more times. The V call is TRBV7-2, the J call TRBJ2-7; 9 bases map to TRBD2. Per the germline V gene, CDR1 is SGHTA and CDR2 is FQGNSA. The V and J ends lost 5 bases and 2 bases, in that order; junction bases with no gene match: 7. This CDR3 is built from 15 residues. The DNA for the CDR3 is TGTGCCAGCAGCCCACAAGCGGGGGGAACCTACGAGCAGTACTTC. Amino acid sequence: CASSPQAGGTYEQYF.

Regarding this clonotype: The junction does not match germline at one end; this may be a read error. The chain couples TRBV11-2 to TRBJ2-4; 7 nucleotides align to TRBD2. Per germline, CDR1 SGHAT and CDR2 FQNNGV. The CDR3 has 17 amino acids. The CDR3 DNA is TGTGCCACCAGCTTAGTTGGCGGGAGAGCGGGCAAAAACATTCAGTACTTC. Translation gives CATSLVGGRAGKNIQYF.

This clonotype turned up a few times. This chain links TRBV3-1 with TRBJ2-1; D is ambiguous. Germline V lookup: CDR1 LGHDT, CDR2 YNNKEL (reference sequence). V was shortened by 5 bases and J by 9 bases, with 14 bases between the two germline ends. The CDR3 runs 13 residues. CDR3 nucleotide sequence: TGTGCCAGCAGCTTTCACCCCGGCGGTGAGCAGTTCTTC. This encodes CASSFHPGGEQFF.

This clonotype was detected many times. V usage is TRBV9 and J usage is TRBJ1-2; 9 bases are a match to TRBD1. The germline V gene has CDR1 SGDLS and CDR2 YYNGEE. CDR3 length: 14 amino acids. Trimming removed 0 bases from V and 7 bases from J; junction bases left unmatched: 4. CDR3 coding DNA: TGTGCCAGCAGCGTAGATGGACAGGGGTTTGGCTACACCTTC. It encodes CASSVDGQGFGYTF.